This T cell receptor beta chain comes out of a study of lymphopenia after photon versus proton radiotherapy. Study conclusions and caveats: A bigger post-nadir fall in TCR diversity correlated inversely with survival time in deceased patients.

The assay was immunoSEQ multiplex PCR, and TCRdb's table has in-frame clones only and misses some. The data hold around 19,000 clones, with roughly four fifths observed a single time. On this clone itself: As yet, its antigen is unknown.

The source of this sequence is a woman aged 45 to 65 with pancreatic cancer. The sample in question was peripheral blood, obtained from a patient treated with photon-based radiotherapy.

The CDR3 sequence: CASSLGGSRTYEQYF. The CDR3, as DNA: TGTGCCAGCAGCTTAGGGGGAAGTAGGACCTACGAGCAGTACTTC. The V gene is TRBV7-9, the J gene TRBJ2-7, with no clear D. Germline CDR1 SEHNR, CDR2 FQNEAQ (reference sequence). Trimming removed 1 base at V and 2 bases at J, with 12 bases between. The CDR3 has 15 amino acids.